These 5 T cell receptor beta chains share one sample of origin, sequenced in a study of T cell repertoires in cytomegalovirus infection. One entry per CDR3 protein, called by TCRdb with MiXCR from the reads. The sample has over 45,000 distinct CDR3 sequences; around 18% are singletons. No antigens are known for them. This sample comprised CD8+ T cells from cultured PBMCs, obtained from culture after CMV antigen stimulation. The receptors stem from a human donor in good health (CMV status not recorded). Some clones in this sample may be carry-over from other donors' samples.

The CDR3 here is CASSLEGTALYEQYF. The CDR3 DNA reads as TGTGCCAGCAGCTTAGAAGGGACAGCCTTATACGAGCAGTACTTC. This chain uses TRBV7-9 with TRBJ2-7, with 7 bases identical to TRBD1. V was clipped by 1 base and J by 4 bases; unmatched bases: 7. The length of the CDR3 is 15 residues. CDR1 and CDR2 (germline): SEHNR, FQNEAQ (reference sequence).

CDR3 amino acids: CASTTGHHYEQYF. CDR3 nucleotides: TGTGCCAGCACCACGGGACACCATTACGAGCAGTACTTC. The chain recombines TRBV11-2 with TRBJ2-7; possible D gene TRBD1, 6 bases. Germline V gives CDR1 SGHAT, CDR2 FQNNGV. CDR3 length equals 13 residues. Trimming took 7 bases from V and 4 from J, leaving 14 bases between them.

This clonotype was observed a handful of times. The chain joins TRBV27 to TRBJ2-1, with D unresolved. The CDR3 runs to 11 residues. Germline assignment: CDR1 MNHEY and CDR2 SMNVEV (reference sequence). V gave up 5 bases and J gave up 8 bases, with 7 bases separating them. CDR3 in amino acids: CASSPGYEQFF. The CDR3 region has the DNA TGTGCCAGCAGTCCCGGCTATGAGCAGTTCTTC.

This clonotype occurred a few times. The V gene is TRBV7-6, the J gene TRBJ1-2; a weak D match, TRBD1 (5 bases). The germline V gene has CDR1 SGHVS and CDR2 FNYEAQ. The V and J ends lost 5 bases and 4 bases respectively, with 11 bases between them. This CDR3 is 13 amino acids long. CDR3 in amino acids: CASSPGDFYGYTF. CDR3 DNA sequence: TGTGCCAGCAGCCCGGGGGACTTCTATGGCTACACCTTC.

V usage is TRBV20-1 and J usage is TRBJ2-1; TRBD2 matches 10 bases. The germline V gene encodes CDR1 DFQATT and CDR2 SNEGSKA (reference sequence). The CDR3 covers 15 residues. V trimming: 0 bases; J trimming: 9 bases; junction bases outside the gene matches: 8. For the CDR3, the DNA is TGCAGTGCTAGAGATTTCAAGCGGGGGGGTGGTGAGCAGTTCTTC. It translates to CSARDFKRGGGEQFF.